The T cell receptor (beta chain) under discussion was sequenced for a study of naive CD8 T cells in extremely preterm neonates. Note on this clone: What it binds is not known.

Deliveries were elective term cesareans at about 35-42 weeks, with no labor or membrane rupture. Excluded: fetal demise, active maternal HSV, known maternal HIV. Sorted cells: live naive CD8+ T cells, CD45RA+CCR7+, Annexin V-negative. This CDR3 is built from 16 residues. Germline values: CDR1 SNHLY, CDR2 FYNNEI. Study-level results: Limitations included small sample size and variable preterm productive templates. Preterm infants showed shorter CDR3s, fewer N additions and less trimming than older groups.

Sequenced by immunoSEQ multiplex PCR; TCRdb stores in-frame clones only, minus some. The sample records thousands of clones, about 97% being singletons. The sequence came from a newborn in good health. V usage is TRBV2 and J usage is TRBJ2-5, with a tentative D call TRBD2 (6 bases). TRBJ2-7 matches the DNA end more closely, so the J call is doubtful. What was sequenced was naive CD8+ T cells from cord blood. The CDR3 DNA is TGTGCCAGCAGTGTAACTTATAGCGGATTGTCCTACGAGCAGTACTTC. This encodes CASSVTYSGLSYEQYF.